This T cell receptor beta chain is from a study of Graves' ophthalmopathy and Graves' hyperthyroidism. Background on the study: The blood sample was drawn at first diagnosis and before any treatment. General study points: Blood contained most expanded thyroid clonotypes exceeding 0.001 frequency.

TCR beta CDR3 regions were amplified from RNA transcripts. The authors performed first-round RT-PCR with HTBI primers and then a second-round multiplex PCR. TCRdb passed the multiplex PCR reads through MiXCR, listing each CDR3 protein once. The sample lists a few hundred thousand distinct CDR3 sequences, approximately 15% occurring once. CDR3 length: 12 amino acids. Per germline, CDR1 MNHEY and CDR2 SVGAGI. V lost 8 bases, J lost 0 bases, and 8 bases lay in between. This clonotype was counted many times. Its antigen is still unknown. None of the included patients had other autoimmune diseases, uncontrolled infections, pregnancy or lactation, as these led to exclusion. Clinicians made diagnoses from clinical symptoms, serum thyroxine, TRAb, thyroid ultrasound and orbital computed tomography.

Material: peripheral blood. The V and J genes are TRBV6-5 and TRBJ2-7, with D possibly being TRBD1 or TRBD2 (5 bases each). The sequence was collected from a young woman with stable Graves' hyperthyroidism. The CDR3 reads CASGTGSYEQYF. CDR3 in DNA: TGTGCCAGCGGGACGGGCTCCTACGAGCAGTACTTC.